The 3 T cell receptor beta chains given below trace back to one sample, sequenced in a study of T cell repertoires in aging, cancer and after chemotherapy. Rearranged V-D-J TRB sequences were amplified with a mixed TRB-A/B primer pool. From the multiplex PCR reads, TCRdb called clonotypes with MiXCR, one entry per CDR3 protein. Found here are approximately 9,700 distinct CDR3 sequences, 33% of them singletons; the top ten hold approximately 3%. Peripheral blood genomic DNA, not sorted cells or RNA, was the template. The specimen was blood. The receptors derive from a human donor in good health.

Within the sample, this clonotype is medium-sized. The chain is built from TRBV18 and TRBJ2-5; 10 bases align to TRBD1. Germline loops: CDR1 KGHSH, CDR2 LQKENI. The J segment lost 6 bases and the V segment lost 1 base, leaving 8 bases of the junction unmatched. The CDR3 sequence is 16 residues long. CDR3 in amino acids: CASSPLDRDRGKTQYF. In DNA form, the CDR3 reads TGTGCCAGCTCACCACTAGACCGGGACAGGGGAAAGACCCAGTACTTC.

This clonotype has only a few counts. The chain recombines TRBV5-6 with TRBJ2-1; 7 bases fit TRBD2. The germline CDR1 and CDR2 sequences are SGHDT and YYEEEE. V shed 0 bases, J shed 5 bases, and the junction held 2 bases outside the gene matches. CDR3 length: 14 residues. This chain's CDR3 is CASSLAGTNNEQFF. The CDR3 DNA follows: TGTGCCAGCAGCTTGGCCGGGACTAACAATGAGCAGTTCTTC.

The rearrangement uses TRBV30 and TRBJ1-2; no firm D call. The germline gives CDR1 GTSNPN, CDR2 SVGIG (reference sequence). The CDR3 length is 13 residues. Trimming cost V 0 bases and J 2 bases, with 7 bases left between them. The CDR3 region has the DNA TGTGCCTGGAGTGTAAAGGAGAACTATGGCTACACCTTC. This encodes CAWSVKENYGYTF.